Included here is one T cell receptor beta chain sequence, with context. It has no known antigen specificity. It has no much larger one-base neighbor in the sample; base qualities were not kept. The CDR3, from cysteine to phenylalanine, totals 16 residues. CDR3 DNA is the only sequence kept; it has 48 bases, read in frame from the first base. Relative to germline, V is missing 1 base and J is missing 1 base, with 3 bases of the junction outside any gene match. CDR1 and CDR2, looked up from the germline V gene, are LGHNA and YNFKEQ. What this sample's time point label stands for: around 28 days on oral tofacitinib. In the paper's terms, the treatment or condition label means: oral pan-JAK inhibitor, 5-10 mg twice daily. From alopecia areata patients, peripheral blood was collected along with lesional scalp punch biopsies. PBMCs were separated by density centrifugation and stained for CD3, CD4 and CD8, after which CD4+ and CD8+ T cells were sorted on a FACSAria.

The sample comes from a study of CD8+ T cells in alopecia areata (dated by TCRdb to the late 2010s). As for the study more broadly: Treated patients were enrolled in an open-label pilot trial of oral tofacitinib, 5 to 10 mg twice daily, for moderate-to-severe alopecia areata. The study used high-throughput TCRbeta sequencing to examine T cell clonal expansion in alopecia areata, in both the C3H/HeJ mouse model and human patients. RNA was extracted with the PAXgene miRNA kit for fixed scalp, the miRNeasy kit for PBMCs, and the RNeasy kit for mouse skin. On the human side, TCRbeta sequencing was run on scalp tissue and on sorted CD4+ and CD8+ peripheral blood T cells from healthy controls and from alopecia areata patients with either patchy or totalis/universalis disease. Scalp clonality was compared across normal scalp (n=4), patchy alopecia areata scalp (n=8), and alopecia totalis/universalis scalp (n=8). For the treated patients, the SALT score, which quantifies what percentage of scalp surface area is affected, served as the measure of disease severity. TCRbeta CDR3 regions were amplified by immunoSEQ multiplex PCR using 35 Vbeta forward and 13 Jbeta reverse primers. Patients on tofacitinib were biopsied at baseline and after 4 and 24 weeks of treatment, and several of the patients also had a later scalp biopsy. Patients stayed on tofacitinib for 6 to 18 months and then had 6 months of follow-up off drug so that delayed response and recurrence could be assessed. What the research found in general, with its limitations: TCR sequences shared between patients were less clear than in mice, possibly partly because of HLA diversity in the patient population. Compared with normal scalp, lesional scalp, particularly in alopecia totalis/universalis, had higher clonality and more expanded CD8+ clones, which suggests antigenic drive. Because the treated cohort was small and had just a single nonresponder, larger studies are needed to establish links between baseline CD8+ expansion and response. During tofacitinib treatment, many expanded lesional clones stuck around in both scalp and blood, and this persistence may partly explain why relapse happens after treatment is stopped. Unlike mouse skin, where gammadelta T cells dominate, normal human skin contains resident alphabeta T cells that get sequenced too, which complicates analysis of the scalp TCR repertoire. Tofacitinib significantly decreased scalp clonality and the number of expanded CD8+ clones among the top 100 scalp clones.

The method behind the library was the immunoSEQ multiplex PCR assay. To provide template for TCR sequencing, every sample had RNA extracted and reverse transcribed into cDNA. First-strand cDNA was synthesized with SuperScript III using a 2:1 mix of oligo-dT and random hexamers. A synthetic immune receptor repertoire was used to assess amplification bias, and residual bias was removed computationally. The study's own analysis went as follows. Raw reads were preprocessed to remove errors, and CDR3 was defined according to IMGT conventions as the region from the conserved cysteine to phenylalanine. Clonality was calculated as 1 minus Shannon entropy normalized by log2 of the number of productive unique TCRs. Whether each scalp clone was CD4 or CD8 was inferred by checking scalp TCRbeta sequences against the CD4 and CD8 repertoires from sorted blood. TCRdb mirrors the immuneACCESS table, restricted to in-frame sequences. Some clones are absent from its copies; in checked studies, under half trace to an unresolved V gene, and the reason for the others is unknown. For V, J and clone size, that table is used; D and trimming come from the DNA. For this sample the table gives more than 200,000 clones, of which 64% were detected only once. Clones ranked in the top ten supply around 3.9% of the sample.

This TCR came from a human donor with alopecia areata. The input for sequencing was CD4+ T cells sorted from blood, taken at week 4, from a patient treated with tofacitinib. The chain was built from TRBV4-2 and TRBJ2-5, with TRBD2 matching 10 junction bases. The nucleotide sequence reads TGTGCCAGCAGCCAAGTGGCTAGCGGGGGCCAAGAGACCCAGTACTTC. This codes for CASSQVASGGQETQYF.